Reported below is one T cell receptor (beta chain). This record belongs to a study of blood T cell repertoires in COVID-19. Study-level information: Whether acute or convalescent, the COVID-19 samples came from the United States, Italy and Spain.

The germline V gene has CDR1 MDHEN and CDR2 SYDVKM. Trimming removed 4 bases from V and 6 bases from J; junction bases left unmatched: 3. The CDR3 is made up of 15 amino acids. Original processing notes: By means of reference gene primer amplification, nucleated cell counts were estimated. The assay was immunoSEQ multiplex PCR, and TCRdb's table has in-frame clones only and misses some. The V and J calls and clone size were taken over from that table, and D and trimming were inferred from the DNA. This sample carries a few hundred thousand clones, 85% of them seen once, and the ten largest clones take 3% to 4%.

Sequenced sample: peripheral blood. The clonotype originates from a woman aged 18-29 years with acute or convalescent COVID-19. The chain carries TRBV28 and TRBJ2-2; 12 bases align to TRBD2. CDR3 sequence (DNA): TGTGCCAGCAGTTACGCTAGCGGGAGGGCCGGGGAGCTGTTTTTT. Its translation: CASSYASGRAGELFF. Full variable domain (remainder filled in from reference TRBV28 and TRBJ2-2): DVKVTQSSRYLVKRTGEKVFLECVQDMDHENMFWYRQDPGLGLRLIYFSYDVKMKEKGDIPEGYSVSREKKERFSLILESASTNQTSMYLCASSYASGRAGELFFGEGSRLTVL.